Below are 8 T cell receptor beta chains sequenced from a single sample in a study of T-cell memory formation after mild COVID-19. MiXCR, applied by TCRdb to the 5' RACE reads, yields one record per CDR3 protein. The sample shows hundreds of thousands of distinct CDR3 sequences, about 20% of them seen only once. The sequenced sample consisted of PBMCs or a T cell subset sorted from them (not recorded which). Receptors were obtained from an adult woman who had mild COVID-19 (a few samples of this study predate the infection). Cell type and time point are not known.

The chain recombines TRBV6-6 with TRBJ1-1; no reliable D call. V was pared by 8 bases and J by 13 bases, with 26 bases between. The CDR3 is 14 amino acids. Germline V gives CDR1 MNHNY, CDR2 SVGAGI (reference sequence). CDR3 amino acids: CASQLQANPLQRFF. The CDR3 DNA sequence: TGTGCCAGCCAGCTTCAGGCAAACCCGTTACAGCGTTTCTTT.

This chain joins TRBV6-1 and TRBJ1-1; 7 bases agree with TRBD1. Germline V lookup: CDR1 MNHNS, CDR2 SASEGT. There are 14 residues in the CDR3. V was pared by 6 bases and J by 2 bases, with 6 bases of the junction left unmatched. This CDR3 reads CASRPGQLNTEAFF. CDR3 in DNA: TGTGCCAGCAGGCCGGGACAGCTAAACACTGAAGCTTTCTTT.

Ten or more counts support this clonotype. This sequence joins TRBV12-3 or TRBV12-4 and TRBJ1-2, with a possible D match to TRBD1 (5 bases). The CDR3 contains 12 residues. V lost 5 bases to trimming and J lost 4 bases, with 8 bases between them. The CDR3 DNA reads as TGTGCCAGCAGTACAGGACTCTATGGCTACACCTTC. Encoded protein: CASSTGLYGYTF.

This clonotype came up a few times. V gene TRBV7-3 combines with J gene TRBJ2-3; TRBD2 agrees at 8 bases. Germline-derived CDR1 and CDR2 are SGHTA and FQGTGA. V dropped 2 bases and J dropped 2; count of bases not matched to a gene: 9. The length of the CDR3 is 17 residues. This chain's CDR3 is CASSLVGSGGATDTQYF. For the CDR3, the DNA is TGTGCCAGCAGCTTAGTGGGGAGCGGGGGTGCCACAGATACGCAGTATTTT.

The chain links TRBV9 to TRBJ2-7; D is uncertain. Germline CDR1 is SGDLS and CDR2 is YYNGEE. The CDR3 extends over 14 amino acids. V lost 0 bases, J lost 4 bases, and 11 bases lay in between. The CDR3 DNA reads TGTGCCAGCAGCGTAGCCGCAGACGGATACGAGCAGTACTTC. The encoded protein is CASSVAADGYEQYF.

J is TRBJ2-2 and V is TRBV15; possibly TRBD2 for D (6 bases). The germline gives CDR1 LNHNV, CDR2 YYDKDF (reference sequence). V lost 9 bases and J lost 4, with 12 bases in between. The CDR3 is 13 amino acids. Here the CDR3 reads CATQEEGTGELFF. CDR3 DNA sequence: TGTGCCACTCAGGAGGAGGGCACCGGGGAGCTGTTTTTT.

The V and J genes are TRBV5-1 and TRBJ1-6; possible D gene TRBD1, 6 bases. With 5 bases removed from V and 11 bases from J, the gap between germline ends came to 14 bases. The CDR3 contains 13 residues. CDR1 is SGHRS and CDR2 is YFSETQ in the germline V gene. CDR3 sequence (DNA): TGCGCCAGCAGAGACAGGAGCGATCCACCCCTCCACTTT. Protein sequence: CASRDRSDPPLHF.

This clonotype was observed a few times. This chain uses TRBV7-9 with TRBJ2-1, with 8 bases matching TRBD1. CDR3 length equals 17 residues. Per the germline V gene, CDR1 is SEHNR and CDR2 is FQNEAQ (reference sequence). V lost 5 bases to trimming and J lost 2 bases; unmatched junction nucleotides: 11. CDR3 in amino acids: CASSQGQGALTYNEQFF. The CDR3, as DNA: TGTGCCAGCAGCCAGGGGCAGGGGGCCCTTACCTACAATGAGCAGTTCTTC.